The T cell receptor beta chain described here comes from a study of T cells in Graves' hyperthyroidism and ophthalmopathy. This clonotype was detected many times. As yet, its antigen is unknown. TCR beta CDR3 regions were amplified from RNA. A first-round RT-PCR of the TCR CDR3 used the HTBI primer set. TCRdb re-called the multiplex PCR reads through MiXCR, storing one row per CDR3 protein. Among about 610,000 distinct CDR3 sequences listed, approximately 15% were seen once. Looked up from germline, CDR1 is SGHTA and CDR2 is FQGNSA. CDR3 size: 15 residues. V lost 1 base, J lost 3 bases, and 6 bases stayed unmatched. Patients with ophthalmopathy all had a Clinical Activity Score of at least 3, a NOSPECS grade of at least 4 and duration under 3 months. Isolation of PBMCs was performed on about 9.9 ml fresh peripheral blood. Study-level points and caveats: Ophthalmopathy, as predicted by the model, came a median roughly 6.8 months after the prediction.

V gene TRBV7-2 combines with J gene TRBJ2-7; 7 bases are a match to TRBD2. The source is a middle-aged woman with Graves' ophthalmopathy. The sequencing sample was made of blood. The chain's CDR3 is CASSLGSSGVYEQYF. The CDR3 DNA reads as TGTGCCAGCAGCTTAGGGTCTAGCGGAGTCTACGAGCAGTACTTC.